These 20 T cell receptor beta chains came from one sample sequenced in a study of Ad26.COV2.S vaccination and SARS-CoV-2 variants (dated by TCRdb to 2020 to 2022). The treatment or condition label, as the study defines it: around 19 received Ad26.COV2.S at low or high dose, single or two shots; about 5 received placebo; per-sample allocation not given. Repertoires of vaccine and placebo recipients were sequenced from samples taken on day 63 after the first injection. Library construction relied on the immunoSEQ multiplex PCR assay. TCRdb obtained this table from immuneACCESS and retained in-frame rearrangements with V and J assigned. These tables miss some clones; where compared with another copy, unresolved V genes account for less than half of the shortfall, and the remainder is unexplained. This sample has about 480,000 clones in its table, and around 90% of those were observed once. Together, the top ten hold around 13% of the sample.

This sample comprised peripheral blood, obtained in a trial of Ad26.COV2.S vaccine versus placebo. These receptors came from a person aged 18-65 years who received the Ad26.COV2.S COVID-19 vaccine or a placebo.

This chain uses TRBV5-5 with TRBJ2-1, with 7 bases matching TRBD2. Germline CDR1 SGHKS, CDR2 YYEKEE (reference sequence). This CDR3 spans 15 amino acids. With 0 bases clipped from V and 8 bases from J, the junction kept 8 bases outside the gene matches. CDR3 residues: CASSLGLAEFDEQFF. The CDR3 DNA reads as TGTGCCAGCAGCTTGGGGCTAGCGGAGTTCGATGAGCAGTTCTTC.

The chain employs TRBV3-1 (or the pseudogene TRBV3-2) and TRBJ1-1, with 7 bases matching TRBD1. V lost 8 bases and J lost 0; bases outside the gene matches: 12. Germline V gene data show CDR1 as LGHDT and CDR2 as YNNKEL (reference sequence). The CDR3 runs 16 residues. CDR3 sequence (DNA): TGTGCCAGCCGCGAGCGCCTGACAGGGATGAACACTGAAGCTTTCTTT. Translation gives CASRERLTGMNTEAFF.

The chain employs TRBV28 and TRBJ1-1; 8 bases line up with TRBD1. Losses at the gene ends were 5 bases for V and 3 bases for J; bases not matched to a gene: 8. Germline assignment: CDR1 MDHEN and CDR2 SYDVKM. The CDR3 loop spans 15 amino acids. Here the CDR3 DNA reads TGTGCCAGCAGTCTCGGACAGGGCGATTACACTGAAGCTTTCTTT. It yields the protein CASSLGQGDYTEAFF.

The rearrangement joins TRBV7-2 to TRBJ1-3; D not certain. This CDR3 comprises 17 residues. Germline CDR1 SGHTA, CDR2 FQGNSA. Trimming took off 6 bases at V and 4 bases at J, with 22 bases between the two ends. The CDR3 protein is CASSSTLRPASGNTIYF. The CDR3 DNA is TGTGCCAGCAGTTCGACCCTCAGGCCCGCTTCCGGAAACACCATATATTTT.

The chain couples TRBV29-1 to TRBJ2-3; D is undetermined. The length of the CDR3 is 13 residues. V dropped 1 base and J dropped 3 bases, with 8 bases sitting between them. Germline CDR1 is SQVTM and CDR2 is ANQGSEA. Here the CDR3 reads CSVEVGSTDTQYF. The CDR3 DNA reads TGCAGCGTTGAAGTTGGTAGTACAGATACGCAGTATTTT.

The chain links TRBV3-1 (or the pseudogene TRBV3-2) to TRBJ2-7, with TRBD2 identical over 8 bases. This CDR3 is 15 amino acids long. In germline, CDR1 is LGHDT, CDR2 YNNKEL (reference sequence). Trimming removed 1 base from V and 3 bases from J; junction bases left unmatched: 5. In DNA, the CDR3 is TGTGCCAGCAGCCAAGGTCAAGCGGGGGTCTACGAGCAGTACTTC. The encoded protein is CASSQGQAGVYEQYF.

This chain connects TRBV6-1 to TRBJ2-1; the match to TRBD2 covers 10 bases. The length of the CDR3 is 17 residues. Per the germline V gene, CDR1 is MNHNS and CDR2 is SASEGT. V was clipped by 4 bases and J by 11 bases; unmatched bases: 17. This CDR3 is CASSVMGTLLAGDKQFF. The CDR3, as DNA: TGTGCCAGCAGTGTTATGGGGACCCTTCTAGCGGGAGATAAGCAGTTCTTC.

This clone was seen a single time. The chain employs TRBV6-5 and TRBJ1-1, with D tentatively TRBD1 (5 bases). This CDR3 is 14 amino acids long. Trimming took off 2 bases at V and 0 bases at J, with 7 bases between the two ends. Germline CDR1 and CDR2: MNHEY and SVGAGI. CDR3 region: CASSYDRLNTEAFF. CDR3 DNA sequence: TGTGCCAGCAGTTACGACAGACTGAACACTGAAGCTTTCTTT.

The genes are TRBV29-1 and TRBJ1-1; 7 bases align to TRBD1. Germline lookup yields CDR1 SQVTM and CDR2 ANQGSEA. Trimming at V came to 2 bases and at J to 5 bases, leaving 5 bases not matched to a gene. The CDR3 consists of 13 residues. CDR3 in amino acids: CSVEWQGVTEAFF. CDR3 DNA: TGCAGCGTTGAATGGCAGGGGGTAACTGAAGCTTTCTTT.

The gene calls are TRBV12-3 or TRBV12-4 and TRBJ2-5; D unresolved. This CDR3 is built from 12 residues. V was clipped by 2 bases and J by 5 bases, with 6 bases between them. Here the CDR3 reads CASSLLGETQYF. CDR3 coding DNA: TGTGCCAGCAGTTTACTGGGGGAGACCCAGTACTTC.

The chain employs TRBV7-2 and TRBJ1-2; maybe TRBD1 (6 bases). The CDR3 runs to 14 residues. Trimming left V 4 bases short and J 4 bases short, with 13 bases between. Per germline, CDR1 SGHTA and CDR2 FQGNSA. CDR3 in amino acids: CASSSEGVLYGYTF. CDR3 nucleotides: TGTGCCAGCAGCTCTGAGGGGGTGCTCTATGGCTACACCTTC.

The chain joins TRBV24-1 to TRBJ2-7; the D is unclear. Germline loops: CDR1 KGHDR, CDR2 SFDVKD. There are 13 residues in the CDR3. V lost 9 bases to trimming and J lost 5 bases, with 16 bases between them. The CDR3: CATGNPHSDEQYF. The CDR3 bases are TGTGCCACCGGAAACCCCCATTCCGACGAGCAGTACTTC.

Note on this clone: Other DNA variants within this sample encode the same CDR3. The chain recombines TRBV28 with TRBJ1-1; no firm D call. The CDR3 consists of 14 residues. The ends were cut back, 5 bases at V and 2 bases at J, with 12 bases in the middle. Germline assignment: CDR1 MDHEN and CDR2 SYDVKM. The DNA of the CDR3 is TGTGCCAGCAGTCTGGGTGGGCCCAACACTGAAGCTTTCTTT. This encodes CASSLGGPNTEAFF.

This chain uses TRBV6-5 with TRBJ1-3; no reliable D call. Trimming took off 6 bases at V and 4 bases at J, with 10 bases between the two ends. The CDR3 has 13 amino acids. CDR1 and CDR2 from the germline V gene are MNHEY and SVGAGI. The CDR3 DNA follows: TGTGCCAGCAGCCCGATAGGGGGAAACACCATATATTTT. This codes for CASSPIGGNTIYF.

V gene TRBV28 combines with J gene TRBJ1-5, with D unresolved. CDR1 and CDR2 from the germline V gene are MDHEN and SYDVKM. Trimming took off 5 bases at V and 1 base at J, with 12 bases between the two ends. The CDR3 is 15 amino acids. In DNA form, the CDR3 reads TGTGCCAGCAGTCGGCACATGAGGAGCAATCAGCCCCAGCATTTT. Translation gives CASSRHMRSNQPQHF.

The gene calls are TRBV4-2 and TRBJ2-2; D not certain. The germline CDR1 and CDR2 sequences are LGHNA and YNFKEQ. With 5 bases removed from V and 4 bases from J, the gap between germline ends came to 11 bases. CDR3 length equals 14 residues. CDR3 sequence reads: CASSARGGTGELFF. For the CDR3, the DNA is TGTGCCAGCAGCGCTCGAGGTGGCACCGGGGAGCTGTTTTTT.

V gene TRBV6-5 combines with J gene TRBJ2-2; no reliable D call. This CDR3 comprises 12 residues. Per germline, CDR1 MNHEY and CDR2 SVGAGI. The V end lost 4 bases, the J end lost 7 bases, and 7 bases lay between the germline ends. In DNA form, the CDR3 reads TGTGCCAGCAGTTTCCCGGTCGGGGAGCTGTTTTTT. It translates to CASSFPVGELFF.

This chain uses TRBV7-8 with TRBJ2-1, with a weak D call TRBD2 (6 bases). The CDR3 is made up of 14 amino acids. CDR1 is SGHVS, CDR2 FQNEAQ, per germline. With 5 bases removed from V and 4 bases from J, the gap between germline ends came to 12 bases. CDR3 sequence (DNA): TGTGCCAGCAGCCTGGACTACCAGTACAATGAGCAGTTCTTC. Protein sequence: CASSLDYQYNEQFF.

This chain uses TRBV7-2 with TRBJ2-1; 14 bases line up with TRBD2. The V and J ends lost 3 bases and 9 bases, in that order; junction bases with no gene match: 7. Looked up from germline, CDR1 is SGHTA and CDR2 is FQGNSA. The CDR3 spans 16 residues. CDR3 in amino acids: CASSLRLAGGRSEQFF. In DNA, the CDR3 is TGTGCCAGCAGCTTGCGACTAGCGGGAGGGCGGAGTGAGCAGTTCTTC.

J is TRBJ2-7 and V is TRBV19; D perhaps matches TRBD2 (5 bases). Trimming removed 6 bases from V and 3 bases from J, with 18 bases in between. Germline lookup yields CDR1 LNHDA and CDR2 SQIVND (reference sequence). The length of the CDR3 is 15 residues. The DNA of the CDR3 is TGTGCCAGTAGCTCCTCCCTCGGACTCCTCTACGAGCAGTACTTC. Translation gives CASSSSLGLLYEQYF.